The clone carrying this T cell receptor beta chain was detected ten times or more. Its target is unknown. Germline assignment: CDR1 WSHSY and CDR2 SAAADI. Trimming took 6 bases from V and 5 from J; bases not matched to a gene: 0. The CDR3 contains 12 residues. The lymph nodes were axillary draining lymph nodes from breast cancer patients. One entry per CDR3 protein results from TCRdb running MiXCR on the multiplex PCR reads. The table has 90,000 to 120,000 distinct CDR3 sequences, 21% seen once. The entry originates in a study of breast tumors, draining lymph nodes, adjacent tissues. Study-wide results and caveats: The data were judged consistent with most tumor T cells coming from lymph node and expanding in tumor.

Sequenced material: axillary lymph node tissue. The TCR was taken from a female donor with breast cancer. Some clones in this sample may be carry-over from other donors' samples. The rearrangement uses TRBV10-2 and TRBJ2-1, with 8 bases that match TRBD1. Written as DNA, the CDR3 is TGCGCCAGCAGGACAGGGGACAATGAGCAGTTCTTC. This translates into CASRTGDNEQFF.